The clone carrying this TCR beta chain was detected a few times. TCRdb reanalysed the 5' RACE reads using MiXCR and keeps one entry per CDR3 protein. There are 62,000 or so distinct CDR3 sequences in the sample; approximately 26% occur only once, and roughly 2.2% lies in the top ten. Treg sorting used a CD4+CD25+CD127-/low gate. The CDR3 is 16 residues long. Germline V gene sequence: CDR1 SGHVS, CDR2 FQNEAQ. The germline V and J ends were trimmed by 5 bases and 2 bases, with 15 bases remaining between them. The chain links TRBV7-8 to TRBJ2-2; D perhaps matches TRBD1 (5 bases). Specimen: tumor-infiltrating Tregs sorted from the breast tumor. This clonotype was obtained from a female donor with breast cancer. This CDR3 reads CASSERQLPNTGELFF. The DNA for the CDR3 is TGTGCCAGCAGCGAGCGACAGCTCCCCAACACCGGGGAGCTGTTTTTT.